The 7 T cell receptor beta chains in this list originate from one sample, sequenced in a study of regulatory T cells in long-lasting Graves disease. Regarding time point: newly diagnosed GD, antithyroid drugs for less than 3 months. The TCR library was made from RNA extracted from PBMCs. Building the TCR beta libraries relied on iRepertoire HTBI primers, and CDR3 regions underwent Arm-PCR. A single record per CDR3 protein comes from TCRdb applying MiXCR to the multiplex PCR reads. Of 350,000 to 400,000 distinct CDR3 sequences in the sample, about 14% were seen once. The sequencing used peripheral blood mononuclear cells (PBMCs), collected at new diagnosis, from a patient treated with antithyroid drugs. These receptors came from a female donor with Graves disease.

As for this clonotype: This may come from a read error, since a much larger clone is one base off. The chain recombines TRBV28 with TRBJ1-2; D gene ambiguous. V was trimmed by 5 bases and J by 4 bases, leaving 11 bases between them. The CDR3 loop spans 13 amino acids. CDR1 MDHEN and CDR2 SYDVKM come from the germline V gene. CDR3 nucleotide sequence: TGTGCCAGCAGTCTTTGGTCTTCCTATGGCTACACCTTC. It is translated as CASSLWSSYGYTF.

This clonotype was recorded many times. The rearrangement joins TRBV12-3 or TRBV12-4 to TRBJ2-7; TRBD2 matches 11 bases. Trimming took 5 bases from V and 0 from J; bases not matched to a gene: 9. This CDR3 spans 17 amino acids. The CDR3 reads CASSKAGLADPSYEQYF. In DNA form, the CDR3 reads TGTGCCAGCAGTAAAGCGGGACTAGCGGACCCCTCCTACGAGCAGTACTTC.

This clonotype was seen repeatedly, ten times or more. The gene calls are TRBV9 and TRBJ1-2; a weak D match, TRBD1 (5 bases). Trimming removed 3 bases at V and 2 bases at J, with 8 bases between. CDR1 is SGDLS, CDR2 YYNGEE, per germline. This CDR3 is built from 13 residues. The CDR3 protein is CASSAQGNYGYTF. Here the CDR3 DNA reads TGTGCCAGCAGCGCCCAGGGCAACTATGGCTACACCTTC.

The rearrangement uses TRBV6-2 or TRBV6-3 and TRBJ2-1; 7 nucleotides agree with TRBD2. There are 15 residues in the CDR3. Trimming took 0 bases from V and 10 from J; bases not matched to a gene: 9. Germline CDR1 is MNHEY and CDR2 is SVGEGT. CDR3 sequence (DNA): TGTGCCAGCAGTTACTCGGCGGGAGACAGTCGCGAGCAGTTCTTC. Protein sequence: CASSYSAGDSREQFF.

There are many counts of this clonotype. The V gene is TRBV12-5, the J gene TRBJ1-1; 9 bases map to TRBD1. The germline V gene encodes CDR1 LGHNT and CDR2 FRNRAP. V lost 6 bases and J lost 5; bases outside the gene matches: 7. This CDR3 is built from 14 residues. Here the CDR3 DNA reads TGTGCTAGTGGCCAACAGGGGGCATCTACTGAAGCTTTCTTT. Amino acids: CASGQQGASTEAFF.

The sample holds many counts of this clonotype. This rearrangement joins TRBV12-5 to TRBJ2-1; perhaps TRBD1 as D (6 bases). CDR1 LGHNT and CDR2 FRNRAP come from the germline V gene. Trimming pared 0 bases from V and 8 bases from J, leaving 20 bases between. CDR3 length: 17 residues. The CDR3 region is CASGLVRFGQLPHEQFF. Here the CDR3 DNA reads TGTGCTAGTGGTTTGGTAAGGTTCGGACAGCTACCCCATGAGCAGTTCTTC.

This clonotype was detected ten times or more. The rearrangement uses TRBV12-3 or TRBV12-4 and TRBJ1-5; D is unclear. The CDR3 totals 12 residues. Trimming stripped 8 bases from V and 5 bases from J, with 10 bases between. The CDR3 is CASGGDHQPQHF. DNA for the CDR3: TGTGCCAGCGGCGGGGATCATCAGCCCCAGCATTTT.